This T cell receptor beta chain was identified during a study of CD8+CD57+ T cells in acquired aplastic anemia. As for the study in general: Mean DNA quantity obtained from sorted CD4+ and CD8+ cells was about 3 ug. Whole-study findings and limits: Comparison of patients with controls identified about 27 shared CD8+ CDR3 sequences.

Genomic DNA was employed as the template in profiling TCR beta VDJ and CDR3. TCRdb re-derived calls from the reads in MiXCR, one entry per CDR3 protein. The sample holds 210,000 or so distinct CDR3 sequences, roughly 53% seen once. Trimming removed 0 bases from V and 7 bases from J, with 16 bases in between. CDR3 length equals 15 residues. Per the germline V gene, CDR1 is SGDLS and CDR2 is YYNGEE. Whoever was chosen for sequencing had shown CD8+CD57+ cell expansion by flow cytometry. None of the patients had been given any therapy when their blood was sampled. With regard to this clonotype: Its antigen is undetermined.

This clonotype was obtained from a human donor with aplastic anemia. Sequenced material: sorted CD4+, CD8+, or CD8+CD57+ T cells (not recorded which) from PBMCs. The chain employs TRBV9 and TRBJ1-2; perhaps TRBD1 as D (5 bases). Written as DNA, the CDR3 is TGTGCCAGCAGCGTAGTCGTCGGCAGGGTGGCTGGCTACACCTTC. It codes for CASSVVVGRVAGYTF.